Shown below are 14 T cell receptor beta chains from a single sample sequenced in a study of cytomegalovirus exposure and HLA in healthy donors. Vbeta (60) and Jbeta (13) primers were used in the PCR. Generated by immunoSEQ multiplex PCR, the TCRdb table keeps only in-frame clones and is missing some. The data show over 100,000 clones, with roughly 71% seen just once and about 1.5% held by the top ten. Sequencing was carried out using PBMCs. The receptors shown here come from a woman aged 40 to 50 in good health and CMV-seronegative.

This clone has ten or more counts. The gene calls are TRBV4-2 and TRBJ1-1; 7 positions agree with TRBD1. The CDR3 extends over 18 amino acids. Trimming at V came to 0 bases and at J to 0 bases, leaving 10 bases not matched to a gene. The germline V gene encodes CDR1 LGHNA and CDR2 YNFKEQ. The CDR3 region has the DNA TGTGCCAGCAGCCAAGAGGGATCCGGGACAGCCATGAACACTGAAGCTTTCTTT. It yields the protein CASSQEGSGTAMNTEAFF.

The gene calls are TRBV6-4 and TRBJ2-1; 10 nucleotides align to TRBD2. The CDR3 runs 14 residues. Germline CDR1 MRHNA, CDR2 SNTAGT. Trimming took 6 bases from V and 7 from J; bases not matched to a gene: 6. This CDR3 reads CASSSSGGRNEQFF. CDR3 sequence (DNA): TGTGCCAGCAGCTCTAGCGGGGGAAGAAATGAGCAGTTCTTC.

The chain uses TRBV30 and TRBJ1-5; weak D call: TRBD1 (5 bases). Trimming left V 0 bases short and J 6 bases short, with 12 bases between. CDR1 and CDR2 (germline): GTSNPN, SVGIG (reference sequence). CDR3 length: 14 residues. The CDR3 protein is CAWSVRSGFQPQHF. The CDR3 DNA sequence: TGTGCCTGGAGTGTACGTTCAGGGTTTCAGCCCCAGCATTTT.

This rearrangement joins TRBV5-1 to TRBJ1-3; 7 bases fit TRBD1. The CDR3 length is 17 residues. Germline CDR1 is SGHRS and CDR2 is YFSETQ. Trimming at V came to 4 bases and at J to 0 bases, leaving 10 bases not matched to a gene. The CDR3 here is CASSKGGQVSSGNTIYF. The CDR3 coding sequence is TGCGCCAGCAGCAAAGGAGGACAGGTTAGCTCTGGAAACACCATATATTTT.

The chain couples TRBV5-6 to TRBJ1-5, with D possibly TRBD1 on 6 matching bases. CDR3 length: 15 residues. The germline CDR1 and CDR2 sequences are SGHDT and YYEEEE. V was cut by 1 base and J by 6 bases, with 14 bases left in between. The CDR3 here is CASSLSQGAGQPQHF. CDR3 coding DNA: TGTGCCAGCAGCTTGTCACAGGGTGCAGGTCAGCCCCAGCATTTT. Full variable domain (outside the CDR3, taken from reference TRBV5-6 and TRBJ1-5): DAGVTQSPTHLIKTRGQQVTLRCSPKSGHDTVSWYQQALGQGPQFIFQYYEEEERQRGNFPDRFSGHQFPNYSSELNVNALLLGDSALYLCASSLSQGAGQPQHFGDGTRLSIL.

The chain links TRBV4-3 to TRBJ2-2; weak D call: TRBD2 (5 bases). Deletions cut 8 bases from V and 0 bases from J, with 13 bases between. Germline lookup yields CDR1 LGHNA and CDR2 YSLEER. The length of the CDR3 is 15 residues. As DNA, the CDR3 is TGCGCCAGCGCCCTGGGGAGTACGAACACCGGGGAGCTGTTTTTT. Translation gives CASALGSTNTGELFF.

CDR3 sequence reads: CAWSVGDRGRAEAFF. DNA for the CDR3: TGTGCCTGGAGTGTCGGGGACAGGGGGCGTGCGGAAGCTTTCTTT. The genes are TRBV30 and TRBJ1-1; 12 bases align to TRBD1. This CDR3 contains 15 residues. Germline CDR1 and CDR2: GTSNPN and SVGIG (reference sequence). Trimming took 0 bases from V and 8 from J; bases not matched to a gene: 7.

V usage is TRBV5-6 and J usage is TRBJ2-3; 8 nucleotides match TRBD2. The V and J ends lost 2 bases and 1 base, in that order; junction bases with no gene match: 3. Germline V gene sequence: CDR1 SGHDT, CDR2 YYEEEE. This CDR3 has 15 amino acids. The chain's CDR3 is CASSLKGLGTDTQYF. CDR3 nucleotide sequence: TGTGCCAGCAGCTTAAAGGGACTAGGCACAGATACGCAGTATTTT.

This clone came up a few times. The chain carries TRBV28 and TRBJ2-7; D is possibly TRBD1 (6 bases). Germline lookup yields CDR1 MDHEN and CDR2 SYDVKM. The CDR3 is made up of 14 amino acids. V lost 7 bases and J 2 bases, leaving 15 bases between the germline ends. Here the CDR3 DNA reads TGTGCCAGCACTACAGGGTTGATTACCTACGAGCAGTACTTC. As protein: CASTTGLITYEQYF.

This rearrangement joins TRBV5-6 to TRBJ1-1; D gene unclear. Germline CDR1 and CDR2: SGHDT and YYEEEE. The CDR3 is 17 residues long. The germline V and J ends were trimmed by 1 base and 1 base, with 17 bases remaining between them. CDR3 sequence (DNA): TGTGCCAGCAGCTTGTTTCTCATACAGAGAGCGAACACTGAAGCTTTCTTT. Amino acids: CASSLFLIQRANTEAFF. The full variable domain, with the rest looked up from reference TRBV5-6 and TRBJ1-1, is DAGVTQSPTHLIKTRGQQVTLRCSPKSGHDTVSWYQQALGQGPQFIFQYYEEEERQRGNFPDRFSGHQFPNYSSELNVNALLLGDSALYLCASSLFLIQRANTEAFFGQGTRLTVV.

The V and J genes are TRBV29-1 and TRBJ1-2, with D unclear. Trimming took 7 bases from V and 6 from J, leaving 15 bases between them. This CDR3 has 12 amino acids. Germline CDR1 is SQVTM and CDR2 is ANQGSEA. The CDR3 DNA reads TGCAGCGCAGATCCGGGGATCCATGGCTACACCTTC. It translates to CSADPGIHGYTF.

The chain carries TRBV6-6 and TRBJ2-1, with 8 nucleotides matching TRBD2. Germline V gives CDR1 MNHNY, CDR2 SVGAGI (reference sequence). The junction had 7 bases not matched to a gene; V was cut back by 5 bases and J by 1 base. The CDR3 runs 16 residues. CDR3 sequence: CASSSALAGSYNEQFF. CDR3 DNA: TGTGCCAGCAGTAGTGCATTAGCGGGGTCCTACAATGAGCAGTTCTTC.

The V and J genes are TRBV6-1 and TRBJ1-5; D perhaps matches TRBD1 (6 bases). CDR3 length equals 14 residues. Trimming pared 7 bases from V and 10 bases from J, leaving 20 bases between. Germline V CDR1 and CDR2: MNHNS, SASEGT. For the CDR3, the DNA is TGTGCCAGCAATCCGGGGACACCTTCTTTCCCCCAGCATTTT. Translation: CASNPGTPSFPQHF.

A remark on this clone: Germline and junction disagree at one end, which may indicate a read error. V gene TRBV2 combines with J gene TRBJ1-2; TRBD1 might be the D (6 bases). Germline lookup yields CDR1 SNHLY and CDR2 FYNNEI. This CDR3 comprises 15 residues. CDR3: CASSAGHPANYGYPF. The CDR3 DNA is TGTGCCAGCAGTGCGGGACATCCAGCTAACTATGGCTACCCCTTC.